The source of this T cell receptor (beta chain) is a study of blood T cells in healthy people across ages. Study at large: The capture of about one barcoded beta molecule per two T cells was achieved by template switching.

Through a sample-barcoded 5' primer and a J-beta primer mix, a second PCR was run for about 6 to 11 cycles. TCRdb re-analysed the 5' RACE reads in MiXCR, keeping a single row per CDR3 protein. This table holds nearly 800,000 distinct CDR3 sequences, roughly three fifths found once. The germline V gene encodes CDR1 SGHTA and CDR2 FQGNSA. This CDR3 spans 15 amino acids. The ends lost 5 bases at V and 6 bases at J; junction bases unmatched: 7. The sequence came from a man aged 35 to 55 in good health. This chain uses TRBV7-2 with TRBJ1-6; 7 nucleotides agree with TRBD1. The specimen was blood. The CDR3 here is CASSLRTGSNSPLHF. For the CDR3, the DNA is TGTGCCAGCAGCCTAAGGACAGGATCTAATTCACCCCTCCACTTT. Full variable domain (remainder filled in from reference TRBV7-2 and TRBJ1-6): GAGVSQSPSNKVTEKGKDVELRCDPISGHTALYWYRQSLGQGLEFLIYFQGNSAPDKSGLPSDRFSAERTGGSVSTLTIQRTQQEDSAVYLCASSLRTGSNSPLHFGNGTRLTVT.